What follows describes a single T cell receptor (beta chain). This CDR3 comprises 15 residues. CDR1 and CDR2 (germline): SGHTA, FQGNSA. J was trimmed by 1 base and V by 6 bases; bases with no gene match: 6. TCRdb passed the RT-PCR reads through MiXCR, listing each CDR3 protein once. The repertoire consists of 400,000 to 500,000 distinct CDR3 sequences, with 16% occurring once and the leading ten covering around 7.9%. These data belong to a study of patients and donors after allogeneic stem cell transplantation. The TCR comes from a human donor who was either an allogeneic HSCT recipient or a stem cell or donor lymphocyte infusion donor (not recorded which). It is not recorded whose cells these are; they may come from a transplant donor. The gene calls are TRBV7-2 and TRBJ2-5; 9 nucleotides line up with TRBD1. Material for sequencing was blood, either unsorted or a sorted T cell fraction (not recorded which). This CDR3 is CASSLGTGRQETQYF. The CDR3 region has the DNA TGTGCCAGCAGTTTGGGGACAGGGCGCCAAGAGACCCAGTACTTC.